Listed here are 28 T cell receptor beta chains from one sample, sequenced in a study of blood T cell repertoires in COVID-19. Clones were sequenced by immunoSEQ multiplex PCR, and TCRdb holds only the in-frame ones, with some missing. The table lists roughly 230,000 clones, roughly 86% of them singletons, with 3% to 4% in the top ten. Sample: PBMCs or T cells enriched from blood (not recorded which). All receptors come from a woman aged 30 to 39 with acute COVID-19.

The CDR3 sequence is CASSIQGTYGYTF. As DNA, the CDR3 is TGTGCCAGTAGTATACAGGGGACCTATGGCTACACCTTC. The V call is TRBV19, the J call TRBJ1-2; maybe TRBD1 (6 bases). The germline CDR1 and CDR2 sequences are LNHDA and SQIVND (reference sequence). The CDR3 spans 13 residues. V was clipped by 2 bases and J by 4 bases, with 8 bases between them. The entire variable domain, with the rest obtained from reference TRBV19 and TRBJ1-2, is as follows: DGGITQSPKYLFRKEGQNVTLSCEQNLNHDAMYWYRQDPGQGLRLIYYSQIVNDFQKGDIAEGYSVSREKKESFPLTVTSAQKNPTAFYLCASSIQGTYGYTFGSGTRLTVV.

The CDR3 sequence is CASSLSNFGNQPQHF. CDR3 nucleotides: TGTGCCAGCAGTTTAAGTAACTTTGGCAATCAGCCCCAGCATTTT. The chain is built from TRBV28 and TRBJ1-5; D gene ambiguous. In germline, CDR1 is MDHEN, CDR2 SYDVKM. The CDR3 contains 15 residues. Deletions cut 2 bases from V and 2 bases from J, with 10 bases between.

The chain links TRBV5-1 to TRBJ1-6; 10 nucleotides agree with TRBD1. The CDR3 consists of 14 residues. V dropped 3 bases and J dropped 10; count of bases not matched to a gene: 4. The germline gives CDR1 SGHRS, CDR2 YFSETQ. The CDR3 loop is CASSWTGGDSPLHF. The CDR3 coding sequence is TGCGCCAGCAGCTGGACAGGGGGTGACTCACCCCTCCACTTT.

The J gene is TRBJ2-3, the V gene TRBV7-9; TRBD2 aligns across 11 bases. The CDR3 runs to 16 residues. Germline V lookup: CDR1 SEHNR, CDR2 FQNEAQ (reference sequence). V lost 5 bases and J lost 0; bases outside the gene matches: 4. CDR3 residues: CASSVGTSGSTDTQYF. CDR3 coding DNA: TGTGCCAGCAGCGTCGGGACTAGCGGCAGCACAGATACGCAGTATTTT.

The V gene is TRBV6-5, the J gene TRBJ1-2; possible D gene TRBD1, 6 bases. Germline CDR1 is MNHEY and CDR2 is SVGAGI. The V gene lost 5 bases and the J gene lost 8 bases, with 21 bases spanning the gap. The CDR3 runs to 15 residues. CDR3 amino acids: CASSPHSQGLGGYTF. The CDR3 nucleotides read TGTGCCAGCAGTCCCCACTCACAGGGCCTCGGGGGCTACACCTTC.

CDR3 nucleotide sequence: TGTGCCAGCAGCTCCCACCAGGGTACTCTGGAGCAGTACTTC. Translation: CASSSHQGTLEQYF. The J gene is TRBJ2-7, the V gene TRBV13; D is possibly TRBD1 (5 bases). This CDR3 has 14 amino acids. Trimming cost V 4 bases and J 7 bases, with 17 bases left between them. The germline V gene encodes CDR1 PRHDT and CDR2 FYEKMQ (reference sequence).

The chain has TRBV6-2 or TRBV6-3 and TRBJ2-7, with 9 nucleotides matching TRBD1. J lost 5 bases, V lost 6 bases, and 5 bases had no gene match. Germline CDR1 MNHEY, CDR2 SVGEGT. The CDR3 contains 13 residues. The CDR3 DNA follows: TGTGCCAGCAGCCTAGACAGGGGGAACGAGCAGTACTTC. It specifies CASSLDRGNEQYF.

This chain's CDR3 is CASRPPSGGSYEQYF. In DNA form, the CDR3 reads TGTGCCAGCAGGCCACCTAGCGGGGGGTCCTACGAGCAGTACTTC. J is TRBJ2-7 and V is TRBV6-5; TRBD2 matches 11 bases. This CDR3 region has 15 residues. The junction had 5 bases not matched to a gene; V was cut back by 6 bases and J by 1 base. CDR1 and CDR2 from the germline V gene are MNHEY and SVGAGI.

V usage is TRBV28 and J usage is TRBJ2-3; tentatively, D is TRBD2 (5 bases). Germline CDR1 MDHEN, CDR2 SYDVKM. This CDR3 has 14 residues. Trimming pared 4 bases from V and 4 bases from J, leaving 12 bases between. The CDR3 is CASSWRPRADTQYF. CDR3 DNA: TGTGCCAGCAGTTGGAGGCCCCGAGCAGATACGCAGTATTTT. The full variable domain, in which reference TRBV28 and TRBJ2-3 provide the parts outside the CDR3, is DVKVTQSSRYLVKRTGEKVFLECVQDMDHENMFWYRQDPGLGLRLIYFSYDVKMKEKGDIPEGYSVSREKKERFSLILESASTNQTSMYLCASSWRPRADTQYFGPGTRLTVL.

This chain uses TRBV7-9 with TRBJ1-4, with D hard to call. Trimming shortened V by 5 bases and J by 5 bases, and 12 bases separated the two germline ends. Germline V gene lookup returns CDR1 SEHNR and CDR2 FQNEAQ (reference sequence). The CDR3 covers 14 residues. The CDR3 sequence is CASSVWEENEKLFF. Written as DNA, the CDR3 is TGTGCCAGCAGCGTCTGGGAGGAAAATGAAAAACTGTTTTTT.

The chain carries TRBV6-5 and TRBJ1-5; D remains unclear. V gave up 3 bases and J gave up 9 bases, with 9 bases separating them. Germline lookup yields CDR1 MNHEY and CDR2 SVGAGI. There are 12 residues in the CDR3. The DNA for the CDR3 is TGTGCCAGCAGTTATTTTGAGGGGCCCCAGCATTTT. Protein: CASSYFEGPQHF.

This chain connects TRBV19 to TRBJ2-3; TRBD2 matches 11 bases. The CDR3 is 16 residues long. CDR1 LNHDA and CDR2 SQIVND come from the germline V gene (reference sequence). The J segment lost 6 bases and the V segment lost 6 bases, leaving 11 bases of the junction unmatched. The CDR3 protein is CASSLAGGPGADTQYF. Written as DNA, the CDR3 is TGTGCCAGTAGCTTAGCGGGGGGGCCAGGAGCGGATACGCAGTATTTT.

This clone was picked up one time. The chain employs TRBV28 and TRBJ1-1, with D hard to call. V gave up 2 bases and J gave up 6 bases, with 10 bases separating them. The CDR3 sequence is 13 residues long. The germline V gene encodes CDR1 MDHEN and CDR2 SYDVKM. The CDR3 sequence: CASSLRGYPEAFF. CDR3 nucleotides: TGTGCCAGCAGTTTACGGGGTTATCCTGAAGCTTTCTTT.

The chain employs TRBV10-3 and TRBJ1-2; D is ambiguous. This CDR3 has 13 residues. The germline V and J ends were trimmed by 2 bases and 7 bases, with 11 bases remaining between them. CDR1 is ENHRY, CDR2 SYGVKD, per germline. CDR3 bases: TGTGCCATCAGTGAGGGTATAGAGGGTGGCTACACCTTC. Translation gives CAISEGIEGGYTF.

The V gene is TRBV2, the J gene TRBJ1-5; a weak D match, TRBD1 (5 bases). The CDR3 spans 16 residues. Looked up from germline, CDR1 is SNHLY and CDR2 is FYNNEI. V shed 2 bases and J shed 0 bases, with 11 bases lying between them. The CDR3 loop is CASSEIHRISNQPQHF. CDR3 DNA sequence: TGTGCCAGCAGTGAAATCCACAGGATTAGCAATCAGCCCCAGCATTTT. Combining the CDR3 with reference TRBV2 and TRBJ1-5 gives the whole variable domain EPEVTQTPSHQVTQMGQEVILRCVPISNHLYFYWYRQILGQKVEFLVSFYNNEISEKSEIFDDQFSVERPDGSNFTLKIRSTKLEDSAMYFCASSEIHRISNQPQHFGDGTRLSIL.

This chain connects TRBV28 to TRBJ1-1, with D unresolved. The CDR3 length is 11 residues. CDR1 and CDR2 (germline): MDHEN, SYDVKM. Trimming pared 5 bases from V and 7 bases from J, leaving 8 bases between. CDR3 protein: CASSTRSEAFF. CDR3 sequence (DNA): TGTGCCAGCAGTACCCGGAGTGAAGCTTTCTTT.

The chain carries TRBV30 and TRBJ2-5, with 12 positions matching TRBD2. The CDR3 contains 15 residues. With 3 bases clipped from V and 1 base from J, the junction kept 3 bases outside the gene matches. CDR1 and CDR2 from the germline V gene are GTSNPN and SVGIG (reference sequence). CDR3 nucleotide sequence: TGTGCCTGGAGCCCTAGCGGGGGGGCCCAAGAGACCCAGTACTTC. Translated, it gives CAWSPSGGAQETQYF.

The CDR3 sequence: CSVRTGGGELFF. Written as DNA, the CDR3 is TGCAGCGTCCGGACAGGCGGCGGGGAGCTGTTTTTT. This sequence joins TRBV29-1 and TRBJ2-2; TRBD1 matches 7 bases. Germline values: CDR1 SQVTM, CDR2 ANQGSEA. With V trimmed by 6 bases and J by 7 bases, 5 bases remained unmatched. The CDR3 length is 12 residues.

This rearrangement joins TRBV28 to TRBJ1-6; D remains ambiguous. The CDR3 contains 16 residues. Looked up from germline, CDR1 is MDHEN and CDR2 is SYDVKM. V dropped 1 base and J dropped 2 bases, with 9 bases sitting between them. The CDR3 DNA reads TGTGCCAGCAGTTTATTGGTGGGCCCCTATAATTCACCCCTCCACTTT. Translation: CASSLLVGPYNSPLHF.

The chain has TRBV5-5 and TRBJ1-3; no firm D call. The CDR3 runs 13 residues. Trimming took 5 bases from V and 4 from J, leaving 10 bases between them. Looked up from germline, CDR1 is SGHKS and CDR2 is YYEKEE (reference sequence). CDR3 nucleotides: TGTGCCAGCAGGGGAGGAGCCGGAAACACCATATATTTT. Translated: CASRGGAGNTIYF.

This chain links TRBV4-3 with TRBJ1-1; no firm D call. This CDR3 is built from 15 residues. Between the trimmed V and J ends, which lost 0 bases and 2 bases, there was a span of 10 bases. From germline, CDR1 is LGHNA and CDR2 YSLEER. The chain's CDR3 is CASSQDLGRNTEAFF. The CDR3 nucleotides are TGCGCCAGCAGCCAAGATCTCGGGAGAAACACTGAAGCTTTCTTT.

The V and J genes are TRBV7-2 and TRBJ1-3; D gene uncertain. The V end was cut by 4 bases, the J end by 1 base, with 17 bases between. CDR3 length: 17 residues. Germline assignment: CDR1 SGHTA and CDR2 FQGNSA. CDR3 in DNA: TGTGCCAGCAGCTCCCCCATGACCTGGGCTTCTGGAAACACCATATATTTT. This codes for CASSSPMTWASGNTIYF.

The chain is built from TRBV11-3 and TRBJ2-1; TRBD2 matches at 16 bases. Unmatched junction bases numbered 6, after V lost 1 base and J lost 0 bases. The CDR3 loop spans 20 amino acids. Germline V gives CDR1 SGHNT, CDR2 YENEEA. The CDR3 region is CASSLGAGTSGGGSYNEQFF. The CDR3 coding sequence is TGTGCCAGCAGCTTAGGTGCCGGGACTAGCGGGGGGGGCTCCTACAATGAGCAGTTCTTC.

This clone was seen a single time. The J gene is TRBJ1-2, the V gene TRBV5-4; 10 nucleotides match TRBD1. V lost 7 bases to trimming and J lost 7 bases; unmatched junction nucleotides: 13. The CDR3 consists of 15 residues. Germline lookup yields CDR1 SGHNT and CDR2 YYREEE (reference sequence). This chain's CDR3 is CASHSRDRGTIGYTF. The CDR3 nucleotides are TGTGCCAGCCACTCCCGGGACAGGGGAACTATTGGCTACACCTTC.

The chain employs TRBV7-3 and TRBJ2-2; 10 nucleotides align to TRBD1. Germline V gene data show CDR1 as SGHTA and CDR2 as FQGTGA. The CDR3 contains 17 residues. V lost 0 bases and J lost 4; bases outside the gene matches: 5. This CDR3 reads CASSLTRDRGLTGELFF. DNA of the CDR3: TGTGCCAGCAGCTTAACACGGGACAGGGGTCTCACCGGGGAGCTGTTTTTT.

The chain couples TRBV6-2 or TRBV6-3 to TRBJ2-7; D is perhaps TRBD2 (6 bases). Between the trimmed V and J ends, which lost 3 bases and 0 bases, there was a span of 18 bases. The germline gives CDR1 MNHEY, CDR2 SVGEGT. This CDR3 region has 17 residues. CDR3 bases: TGTGCCAGCAGTTATGGGCGGGGTGCATCTTACTCCTACGAGCAGTACTTC. Translation: CASSYGRGASYSYEQYF.

The chain combines TRBV4-3 with TRBJ2-5, with 11 bases lining up with TRBD2. CDR3 length: 18 amino acids. V was clipped by 0 bases and J by 2 bases; unmatched bases: 8. Per germline, CDR1 LGHNA and CDR2 YSLEER. In DNA, the CDR3 is TGCGCCAGCAGCCAAGAGGGGCTAGCGGGGGGCGGTCAAGAGACCCAGTACTTC. Residues: CASSQEGLAGGGQETQYF.

The chain recombines TRBV2 with TRBJ1-3; maybe TRBD1 (6 bases). The CDR3 consists of 14 residues. Trimming shortened V by 6 bases and J by 2 bases, and 11 bases separated the two germline ends. The germline V gene has CDR1 SNHLY and CDR2 FYNNEI. The CDR3, as DNA: TGTGCCAGCAGGGCAGGGGAGACTGGAAACACCATATATTTT. This translates into CASRAGETGNTIYF.